These 17 T cell receptor beta chains share one sample of origin, sequenced in a study of blood T cell repertoires in COVID-19. Using immunoSEQ multiplex PCR, the repertoire was profiled, and TCRdb retains in-frame clones only, with some absent. Among some 74,000 clones listed, 70% to 90% were seen once. Sequenced input: peripheral blood. These receptors all stem from a woman older than 75 with acute or convalescent COVID-19.

The rearrangement uses TRBV2 and TRBJ1-4; a possible D gene is TRBD1 (6 bases). This CDR3 has 14 residues. V lost 8 bases and J lost 0, with 10 bases in between. CDR1 is SNHLY and CDR2 is FYNNEI in the germline V gene. CDR3 sequence (DNA): TGTGCCAGCGTCGGACAGCCAACTAATGAAAAACTGTTTTTT. Translation gives CASVGQPTNEKLFF. Full variable domain (remainder filled in from reference TRBV2 and TRBJ1-4): EPEVTQTPSHQVTQMGQEVILRCVPISNHLYFYWYRQILGQKVEFLVSFYNNEISEKSEIFDDQFSVERPDGSNFTLKIRSTKLEDSAMYFCASVGQPTNEKLFFGSGTQLSVL.

The rearrangement joins TRBV5-1 to TRBJ1-5, with TRBD1 matching 7 bases. Germline V CDR1 and CDR2: SGHRS, YFSETQ. After removal of 4 bases from V and 4 bases from J, the junction contained 11 bases not matched to a gene. The CDR3 covers 16 residues. CDR3 region: CASSPGGGTVNQPQHF. CDR3 nucleotides: TGCGCCAGCAGCCCCGGGGGGGGGACAGTAAATCAGCCCCAGCATTTT.

The chain employs TRBV12-5 and TRBJ1-1; D remains ambiguous. The CDR3 loop spans 13 amino acids. The V end lost 2 bases, the J end lost 0 bases, and 4 bases lay between the germline ends. The germline V gene encodes CDR1 LGHNT and CDR2 FRNRAP. The CDR3 is CASGLTVNTEAFF. The CDR3 region has the DNA TGTGCTAGTGGTTTGACGGTGAACACTGAAGCTTTCTTT. The complete variable domain, with remaining parts taken from reference TRBV12-5 and TRBJ1-1, reads DARVTQTPRHKVTEMGQEVTMRCQPILGHNTVFWYRQTMMQGLELLAYFRNRAPLDDSGMPKDRFSAEMPDATLATLKIQPSEPRDSAVYFCASGLTVNTEAFFGQGTRLTVV.

J is TRBJ2-3 and V is TRBV24-1; TRBD1 agrees at 9 bases. This CDR3 has 17 amino acids. Germline values: CDR1 KGHDR, CDR2 SFDVKD. Trimming removed 0 bases from V and 1 base from J; junction bases left unmatched: 4. The CDR3 coding sequence is TGTGCCACCAGTGATTTGCCGGGACAGGGAGGCACAGATACGCAGTATTTT. Translated, it gives CATSDLPGQGGTDTQYF.

This rearrangement joins TRBV29-1 to TRBJ1-4; possibly TRBD1 for D (6 bases). Per germline, CDR1 SQVTM and CDR2 ANQGSEA. This CDR3 has 12 residues. V was cut by 7 bases and J by 8 bases, with 14 bases left in between. CDR3 in amino acids: CSALLQGEKLFF. The CDR3 region has the DNA TGCAGCGCCCTTCTACAGGGAGAAAAACTGTTTTTT.

The rearrangement uses TRBV30 and TRBJ1-6; 7 nucleotides agree with TRBD1. This CDR3 region has 15 residues. The ends lost 0 bases at V and 5 bases at J; junction bases unmatched: 4. CDR1 is GTSNPN and CDR2 is SVGIG in the germline V gene (reference sequence). In nucleotides, the CDR3 is TGTGCCTGGAGTGTAATGGGACAGAATAATTCACCCCTCCACTTT. Its protein is CAWSVMGQNNSPLHF.

The chain is built from TRBV9 and TRBJ2-7, with 9 bases fitting TRBD1. Trimming cost V 4 bases and J 5 bases; bases outside gene matches: 7. Germline V gene data show CDR1 as SGDLS and CDR2 as YYNGEE. The CDR3 is made up of 14 amino acids. The CDR3 sequence: CASSTTDRGDEQYF. CDR3 nucleotides: TGTGCCAGCAGCACTACGGACAGGGGAGACGAGCAGTACTTC.

The V gene is TRBV5-6, the J gene TRBJ1-2; no firm D call. This CDR3 spans 12 amino acids. CDR1 is SGHDT and CDR2 is YYEEEE in the germline V gene. V lost 2 bases and J lost 4, with 6 bases in between. The CDR3 reads CASSLPSYGYTF. The DNA for the CDR3 is TGTGCCAGCAGCTTACCCAGCTATGGCTACACCTTC. The whole variable domain, filled in from reference TRBV5-6 and TRBJ1-2, reads DAGVTQSPTHLIKTRGQQVTLRCSPKSGHDTVSWYQQALGQGPQFIFQYYEEEERQRGNFPDRFSGHQFPNYSSELNVNALLLGDSALYLCASSLPSYGYTFGSGTRLTVV.

V is TRBV4-2 and J is TRBJ2-1, with D maybe TRBD1 (7 bases). The V end was cut by 0 bases, the J end by 0 bases, with 9 bases between. Germline-derived CDR1 and CDR2 are LGHNA and YNFKEQ. The CDR3 covers 16 residues. CDR3 DNA: TGTGCCAGCAGCCAAGAGCGGGACAGCTCCTACAATGAGCAGTTCTTC. Translation gives CASSQERDSSYNEQFF.

CDR3 residues: CASSGSGTDNSPLHF. CDR3 nucleotides: TGTGCCAGCAGCGGTTCCGGGACTGACAATTCACCCCTCCACTTT. The rearrangement uses TRBV5-8 and TRBJ1-6, with D tentatively TRBD1 (5 bases). There are 15 residues in the CDR3. Deletions cut 4 bases from V and 7 bases from J, with 15 bases between. Germline CDR1 is SGHTS and CDR2 is YDEGEE.

This clone has just a few counts. Different DNA sequences within this sample yield the same CDR3. The chain couples TRBV7-8 to TRBJ1-5, with TRBD1 matching over 9 bases. In germline, CDR1 is SGHVS, CDR2 FQNEAQ. With V trimmed by 5 bases and J by 2 bases, 4 bases remained unmatched. The CDR3 runs to 15 residues. The CDR3 DNA reads TGTGCCAGCAGCACGGACAGGGGTGGCAATCAGCCCCAGCATTTT. Translating gives CASSTDRGGNQPQHF. Full variable domain (rest looked up from reference TRBV7-8 and TRBJ1-5): GAGVSQSPRYKVAKRGQDVALRCDPISGHVSLFWYQQALGQGPEFLTYFQNEAQLDKSGLPSDRFFAERPEGSVSTLKIQRTQQEDSAVYLCASSTDRGGNQPQHFGDGTRLSIL.

This clone was seen once. The chain joins TRBV18 to TRBJ2-1, with 7 bases identical to TRBD1. Unmatched junction bases numbered 9, after V lost 3 bases and J lost 4 bases. The CDR3 contains 16 residues. The V gene's germline CDR1 is KGHSH and CDR2 LQKENI. CDR3 coding DNA: TGTGCCAGCTCACCTACAGGGGCGCCCTCGTACAATGAGCAGTTCTTC. Its translation is CASSPTGAPSYNEQFF.

The gene calls are TRBV5-5 and TRBJ2-3; unclear D gene. The CDR3 totals 17 residues. Germline V gives CDR1 SGHKS, CDR2 YYEKEE (reference sequence). Trimming took off 2 bases at V and 1 base at J, with 17 bases between the two ends. CDR3 in DNA: TGTGCCAGCAGCTTCGGTAGACAACAAGGTCGCACAGATACGCAGTATTTT. Amino acid sequence: CASSFGRQQGRTDTQYF. Based on the CDR3 plus reference TRBV5-5 and TRBJ2-3, the full variable domain is DAGVTQSPTHLIKTRGQQVTLRCSPISGHKSVSWYQQVLGQGPQFIFQYYEKEERGRGNFPDRFSARQFPNYSSELNVNALLLGDSALYLCASSFGRQQGRTDTQYFGPGTRLTVL.

The chain uses TRBV7-2 and TRBJ1-5; D remains ambiguous. CDR1 and CDR2 from the germline V gene are SGHTA and FQGNSA. Trimming cost V 0 bases and J 10 bases, with 10 bases left between them. The CDR3 runs to 13 residues. The CDR3 protein is CASSLANGDPQHF. The CDR3 DNA reads as TGTGCCAGCAGCTTAGCCAACGGGGATCCCCAGCATTTT.

V and J are TRBV5-6 and TRBJ2-7; a weak D match, TRBD2 (5 bases). The germline V gene encodes CDR1 SGHDT and CDR2 YYEEEE. Trimming took 4 bases from V and 3 from J, leaving 8 bases between them. CDR3 size: 12 residues. The CDR3 coding sequence is TGTGCCAGCAGCCTGACTAACTACGAGCAGTACTTC. Translating it yields CASSLTNYEQYF.

The chain uses TRBV27 and TRBJ2-3, with D possibly matching TRBD2 (6 bases). The V gene's germline CDR1 is MNHEY and CDR2 SMNVEV (reference sequence). The CDR3 has 15 residues. With 5 bases removed from V and 5 bases from J, the gap between germline ends came to 17 bases. CDR3 nucleotide sequence: TGTGCCAGCAGTCCACAGGTCATGGGAGGAGATACGCAGTATTTT. This encodes CASSPQVMGGDTQYF.

The chain uses TRBV3-1 (or the pseudogene TRBV3-2) and TRBJ2-1; unclear D gene. This CDR3 spans 13 amino acids. Germline CDR1 reads LGHDT; CDR2 reads YNNKEL (reference sequence). The germline V and J ends were trimmed by 1 base and 4 bases, with 5 bases remaining between them. The CDR3 spells CASSQVYYNEQFF. The DNA for the CDR3 is TGTGCCAGCAGCCAAGTCTATTACAATGAGCAGTTCTTC.